Below, one T cell receptor beta chain is given with its context. This clonotype was recorded a few times. The antigen it binds to is not known. Base qualities are not recorded, but no much larger clone differs from it by a single base. Including cysteine and phenylalanine, the CDR3 has 15 amino acids. Of the read, only the CDR3 DNA is kept; its 45 bases are in frame from base 1. Ends trimmed: V by 6 bases, J by 6 bases; bases unmatched to a gene: 10. Per the germline V gene, MNHEY is the CDR1 and SVGEGT is the CDR2. The sample comes from a study of T cell repertoires in cytomegalovirus infection (dated by TCRdb to the late 2010s). In the study overall: The HLA type of each donor mattered for the analysis, because public TCR beta signatures pointed to carriage of CMV infection along with the matching HLA type.

The run used an Illumina HiSeq 1500. The public reads were reprocessed in TCRdb via fastp at Q25 and MiXCR, keeping in-frame beta chains. Identical CDR3 proteins give one entry, which carries the most common genes and DNA. The sample contains approximately 140,000 distinct CDR3 sequences, roughly 25% of them found a single time. The ten largest make up roughly 35% of the sample. What the work shows at the level of the full study, not this receptor alone: The ex vivo response was dominated by HLA-C-restricted CMV-specific TCR beta clonotypes, and the single most frequent clonotype in two of eight donors was supplied by these HLA-C-restricted clonotypes. Cumulative frequency of public TCR beta family members discriminated carriers of CMV infection plus the relevant HLA type in this cohort and an independent 352-donor cohort.

The source of this sequence is a human donor in good health (CMV status not recorded). Some clones in this sample may be carry-over from other donors' samples. Sequenced: PBMCs, sequenced either directly or after in vitro stimulation (not recorded which). Recombination linked TRBV6-2 or TRBV6-3 to TRBJ2-7; 11 bases in the junction line up with TRBD2. The CDR3 corresponds to CASRTTSGRLTEQYF. DNA sequence: TGTGCCAGCAGAACTACTAGCGGGAGATTAACCGAGCAGTACTTC.